Reported below is one T cell receptor (beta chain). The CDR3 runs 16 residues. From germline, CDR1 is SGHDT and CDR2 YYEEEE. Trimming took 4 bases from V and 0 from J; bases not matched to a gene: 6. Generated by immunoSEQ multiplex PCR, the TCRdb table keeps only in-frame clones and is missing some. This sample has over 150,000 clones, with approximately 90% found just once. These data are taken from a study of blood T cell repertoires in COVID-19. The chain combines TRBV5-6 with TRBJ2-1; 8 positions agree with TRBD1. Material: peripheral blood. This receptor was taken from a man aged 50 to 59 with COVID-19, enrolled during active disease. The CDR3 loop is CASSVNRGSSYNEQFF. As DNA, the CDR3 is TGTGCCAGCAGCGTTAACAGGGGGAGCTCCTACAATGAGCAGTTCTTC.